This TCR beta chain was documented in a study of T cell clones after liver transplantation. Across the study: Without induction therapy, subjects received standard immunosuppression until 12-24 months post-transplant. At least one year of complete immunosuppression withdrawal without enzymes over twice normal defined tolerance. Draws occurred before transplant, before withdrawal, and after complete or failed withdrawal.

Whole-study findings and limits: A significant post-transplant drop in circulating graft-donor-reactive CD4 TCRbeta sequences occurred in most of the 8 subjects.

In the case of this clone: Its antigen is currently unknown.

The CDR3 is 16 residues long. Germline V lookup: CDR1 SGDLS, CDR2 YYNGEE. The germline V and J ends were trimmed by 0 bases and 6 bases, with 16 bases remaining between them. This table comes from immunoSEQ multiplex PCR, and its TCRdb copy is limited to in-frame clones, with some not included. The sample consists of 55,000 or so clones, 65% to 75% of them appearing once. The receptor comes from a human donor who received a liver transplant. This chain uses TRBV9 with TRBJ2-1, with a possible D match to TRBD1 (5 bases). The sequences come from CD4+ T cells from blood, collected before liver transplant. CDR3 sequence (DNA): TGTGCCAGCAGCGTAGAGAGACAGAAAATCAGCAATGAGCAGTTCTTC. Protein product: CASSVERQKISNEQFF.